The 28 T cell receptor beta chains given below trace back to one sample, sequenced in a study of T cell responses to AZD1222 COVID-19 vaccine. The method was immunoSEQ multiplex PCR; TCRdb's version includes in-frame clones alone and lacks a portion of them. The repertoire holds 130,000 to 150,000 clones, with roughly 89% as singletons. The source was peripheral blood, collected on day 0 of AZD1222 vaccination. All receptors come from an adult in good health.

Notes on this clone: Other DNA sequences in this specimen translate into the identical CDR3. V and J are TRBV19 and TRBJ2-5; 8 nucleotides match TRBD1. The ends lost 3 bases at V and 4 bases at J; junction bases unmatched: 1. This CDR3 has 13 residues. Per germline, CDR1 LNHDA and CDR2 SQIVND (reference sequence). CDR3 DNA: TGTGCCAGTAGTATCGACAGGGGAGAGACCCAGTACTTC. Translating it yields CASSIDRGETQYF. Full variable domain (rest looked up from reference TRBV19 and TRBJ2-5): DGGITQSPKYLFRKEGQNVTLSCEQNLNHDAMYWYRQDPGQGLRLIYYSQIVNDFQKGDIAEGYSVSREKKESFPLTVTSAQKNPTAFYLCASSIDRGETQYFGPGTRLLVL.

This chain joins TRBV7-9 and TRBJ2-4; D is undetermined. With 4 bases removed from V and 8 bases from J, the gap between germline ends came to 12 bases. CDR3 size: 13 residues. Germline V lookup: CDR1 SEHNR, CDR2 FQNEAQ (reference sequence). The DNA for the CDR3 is TGTGCCAGCAGCTCTTCGAGTTTAGACATTCAGTACTTC. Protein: CASSSSSLDIQYF.

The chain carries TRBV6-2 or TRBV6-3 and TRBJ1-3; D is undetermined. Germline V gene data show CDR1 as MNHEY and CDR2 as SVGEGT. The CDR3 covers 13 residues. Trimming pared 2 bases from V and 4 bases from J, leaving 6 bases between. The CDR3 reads CASSYGRGNTIYF. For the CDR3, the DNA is TGTGCCAGCAGTTACGGGAGGGGAAACACCATATATTTT.

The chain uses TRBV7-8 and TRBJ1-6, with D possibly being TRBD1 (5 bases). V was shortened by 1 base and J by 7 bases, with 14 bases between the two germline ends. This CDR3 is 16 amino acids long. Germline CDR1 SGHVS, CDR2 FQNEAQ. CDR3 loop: CASSLVGGTGNSPLHF. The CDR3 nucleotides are TGTGCCAGCAGCTTAGTTGGGGGGACGGGAAATTCACCCCTCCACTTT.

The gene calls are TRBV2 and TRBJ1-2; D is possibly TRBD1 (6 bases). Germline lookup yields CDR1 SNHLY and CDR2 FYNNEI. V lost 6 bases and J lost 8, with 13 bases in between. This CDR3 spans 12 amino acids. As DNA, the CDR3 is TGTGCCAGCAGCCTCAGGGGAATGGGCTACACCTTC. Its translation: CASSLRGMGYTF.

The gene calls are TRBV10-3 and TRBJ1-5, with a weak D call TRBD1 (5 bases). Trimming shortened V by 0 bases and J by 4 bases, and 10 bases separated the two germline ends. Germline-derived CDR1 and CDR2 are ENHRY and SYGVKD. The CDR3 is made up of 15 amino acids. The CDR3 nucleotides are TGTGCCATCAGTGAGTCGGGGACGGGGAATCAGCCCCAGCATTTT. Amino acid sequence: CAISESGTGNQPQHF.

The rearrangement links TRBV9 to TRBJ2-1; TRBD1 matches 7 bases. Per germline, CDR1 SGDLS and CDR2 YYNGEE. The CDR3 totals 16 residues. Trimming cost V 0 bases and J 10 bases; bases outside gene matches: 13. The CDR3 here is CASSVGGSRGIGEQFF. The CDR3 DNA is TGTGCCAGCAGCGTAGGTGGGAGCAGGGGGATTGGGGAGCAGTTCTTC.

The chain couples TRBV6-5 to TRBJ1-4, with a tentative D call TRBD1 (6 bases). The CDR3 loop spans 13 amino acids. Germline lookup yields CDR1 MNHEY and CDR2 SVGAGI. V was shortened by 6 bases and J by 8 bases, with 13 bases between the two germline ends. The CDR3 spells CASRNRVGEKLFF. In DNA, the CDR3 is TGTGCCAGCAGGAACAGGGTTGGCGAAAAACTGTTTTTT.

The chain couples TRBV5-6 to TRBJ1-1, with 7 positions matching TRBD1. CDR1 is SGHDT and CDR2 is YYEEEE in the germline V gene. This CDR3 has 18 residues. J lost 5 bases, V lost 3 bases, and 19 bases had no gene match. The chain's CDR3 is CASSWYRDSRNPRTEAFF. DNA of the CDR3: TGTGCCAGCAGCTGGTACCGGGACAGTAGGAACCCCAGGACTGAAGCTTTCTTT.

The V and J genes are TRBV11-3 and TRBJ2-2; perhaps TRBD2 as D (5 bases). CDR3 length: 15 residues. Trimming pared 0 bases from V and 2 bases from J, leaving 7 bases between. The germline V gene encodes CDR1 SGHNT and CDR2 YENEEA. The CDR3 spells CASSLDWTNTGELFF. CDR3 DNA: TGTGCCAGCAGCTTAGACTGGACTAACACCGGGGAGCTGTTTTTT.

CDR3 sequence: CARRRGRELLTNEKLFF. The CDR3 DNA reads as TGTGCCAGAAGACGTGGACGGGAACTTCTAACTAATGAAAAACTGTTTTTT. The V call is TRBV5-3, the J call TRBJ1-4; D unresolved. TRBV5-3 is labeled an ORF, and its function is uncertain. Deletions cut 5 bases from V and 1 base from J, with 18 bases between. CDR3 length equals 17 residues.

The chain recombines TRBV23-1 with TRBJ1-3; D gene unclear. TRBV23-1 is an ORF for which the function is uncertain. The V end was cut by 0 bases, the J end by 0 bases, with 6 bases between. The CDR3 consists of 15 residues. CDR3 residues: CASSQSPHSGNTIYF. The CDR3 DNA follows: TGCGCCAGCAGTCAATCCCCCCACTCTGGAAACACCATATATTTT.

CDR3 sequence reads: CASSSGLRDRGDLYGYTF. The CDR3 coding sequence is TGTGCCAGCAGTTCTGGATTGAGGGACAGGGGGGACCTCTATGGCTACACCTTC. The chain uses TRBV5-6 and TRBJ1-2, with 11 bases that match TRBD1. The CDR3 length is 18 residues. V shed 5 bases, J shed 4 bases, and the junction held 16 bases outside the gene matches. CDR1 and CDR2 from the germline V gene are SGHDT and YYEEEE.

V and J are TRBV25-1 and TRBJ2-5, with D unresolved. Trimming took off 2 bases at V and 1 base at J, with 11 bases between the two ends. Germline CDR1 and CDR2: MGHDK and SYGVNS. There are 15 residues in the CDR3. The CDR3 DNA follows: TGTGCCAGCAGTGAAGCCGCAGGATTCCAAGAGACCCAGTACTTC. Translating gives CASSEAAGFQETQYF.

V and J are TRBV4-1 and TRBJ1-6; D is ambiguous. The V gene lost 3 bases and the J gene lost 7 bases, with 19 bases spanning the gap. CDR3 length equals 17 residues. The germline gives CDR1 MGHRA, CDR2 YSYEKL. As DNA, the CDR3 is TGCGCCAGCAGCCACACGACACAAAGTCGAGGAAATTCACCCCTCCACTTT. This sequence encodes CASSHTTQSRGNSPLHF.

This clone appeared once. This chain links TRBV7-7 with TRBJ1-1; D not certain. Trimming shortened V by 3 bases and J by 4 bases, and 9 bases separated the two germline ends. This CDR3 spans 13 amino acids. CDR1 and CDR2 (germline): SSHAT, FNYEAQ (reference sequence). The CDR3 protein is CASSFRAGTEAFF. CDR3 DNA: TGTGCCAGCAGCTTCCGGGCAGGCACTGAAGCTTTCTTT.

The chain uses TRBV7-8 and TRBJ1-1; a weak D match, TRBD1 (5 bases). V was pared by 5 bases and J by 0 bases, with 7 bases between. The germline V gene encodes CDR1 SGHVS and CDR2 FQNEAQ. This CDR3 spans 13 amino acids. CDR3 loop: CASSGRVNTEAFF. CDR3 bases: TGTGCCAGCAGCGGCAGGGTGAACACTGAAGCTTTCTTT. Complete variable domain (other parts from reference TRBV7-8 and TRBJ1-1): GAGVSQSPRYKVAKRGQDVALRCDPISGHVSLFWYQQALGQGPEFLTYFQNEAQLDKSGLPSDRFFAERPEGSVSTLKIQRTQQEDSAVYLCASSGRVNTEAFFGQGTRLTVV.

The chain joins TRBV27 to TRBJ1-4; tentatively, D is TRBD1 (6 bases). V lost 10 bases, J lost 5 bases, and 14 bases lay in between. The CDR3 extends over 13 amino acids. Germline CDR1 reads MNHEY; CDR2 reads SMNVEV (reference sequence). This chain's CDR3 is CAIGRGVNEKLFF. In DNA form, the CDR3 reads TGTGCCATCGGCAGGGGCGTGAATGAAAAACTGTTTTTT. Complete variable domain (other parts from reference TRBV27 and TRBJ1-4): EAQVTQNPRYLITVTGKKLTVTCSQNMNHEYMSWYRQDPGLGLRQIYYSMNVEVTDKGDVPEGYKVSRKEKRNFPLILESPSPNQTSLYFCAIGRGVNEKLFFGSGTQLSVL.

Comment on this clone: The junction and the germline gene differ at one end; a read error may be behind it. The CDR3 sequence is CASSYSQGTVEQFF. In DNA form, the CDR3 reads TGTGCCAGCAGTTACTCACAGGGGACGGTTGAGCAGTTCTTC. The rearrangement links TRBV6-4 to TRBJ2-1; 7 bases agree with TRBD1. This CDR3 spans 14 amino acids. Germline V CDR1 and CDR2: MRHNA, SNTAGT.

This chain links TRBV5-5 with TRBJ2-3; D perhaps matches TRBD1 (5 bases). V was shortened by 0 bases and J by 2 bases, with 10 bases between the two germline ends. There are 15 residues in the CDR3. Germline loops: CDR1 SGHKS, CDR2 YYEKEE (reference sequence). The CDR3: CASSLGPGITDTQYF. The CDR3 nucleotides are TGTGCCAGCAGCTTGGGTCCAGGGATCACAGATACGCAGTATTTT. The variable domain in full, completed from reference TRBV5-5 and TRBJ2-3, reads DAGVTQSPTHLIKTRGQQVTLRCSPISGHKSVSWYQQVLGQGPQFIFQYYEKEERGRGNFPDRFSARQFPNYSSELNVNALLLGDSALYLCASSLGPGITDTQYFGPGTRLTVL.

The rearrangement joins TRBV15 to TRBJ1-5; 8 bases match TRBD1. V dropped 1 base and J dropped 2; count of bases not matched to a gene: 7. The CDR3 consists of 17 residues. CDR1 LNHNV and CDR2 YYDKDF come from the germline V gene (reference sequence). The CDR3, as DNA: TGTGCCACCAGCAGAGTCCGACAGGGGTCGGGCAATCAGCCCCAGCATTTT. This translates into CATSRVRQGSGNQPQHF.

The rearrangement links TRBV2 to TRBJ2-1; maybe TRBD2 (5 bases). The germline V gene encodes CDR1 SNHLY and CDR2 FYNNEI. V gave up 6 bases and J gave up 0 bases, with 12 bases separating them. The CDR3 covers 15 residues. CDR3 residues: CASRVSRDSYNEQFF. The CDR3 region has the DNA TGTGCCAGCAGGGTTAGTCGGGACTCCTACAATGAGCAGTTCTTC.

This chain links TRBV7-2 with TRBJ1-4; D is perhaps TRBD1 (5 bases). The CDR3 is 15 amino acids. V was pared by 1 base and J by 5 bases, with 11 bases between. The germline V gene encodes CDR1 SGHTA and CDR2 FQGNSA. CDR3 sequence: CASSLDGRANEKLFF. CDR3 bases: TGTGCCAGCAGCTTAGACGGCAGGGCAAATGAAAAACTGTTTTTT.

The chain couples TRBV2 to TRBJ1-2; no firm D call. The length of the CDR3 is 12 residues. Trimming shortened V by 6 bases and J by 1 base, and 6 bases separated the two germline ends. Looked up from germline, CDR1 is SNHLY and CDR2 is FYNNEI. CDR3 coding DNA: TGTGCCAGCAGCCGTAGTAACTATGGCTACACCTTC. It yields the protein CASSRSNYGYTF.

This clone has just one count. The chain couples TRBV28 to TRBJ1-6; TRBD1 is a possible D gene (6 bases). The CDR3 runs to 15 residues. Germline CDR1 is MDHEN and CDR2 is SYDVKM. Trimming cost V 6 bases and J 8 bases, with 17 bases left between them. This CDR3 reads CASRPTTGWHSPLHF. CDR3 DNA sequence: TGTGCCAGCAGACCGACGACAGGATGGCATTCACCCCTCCACTTT.

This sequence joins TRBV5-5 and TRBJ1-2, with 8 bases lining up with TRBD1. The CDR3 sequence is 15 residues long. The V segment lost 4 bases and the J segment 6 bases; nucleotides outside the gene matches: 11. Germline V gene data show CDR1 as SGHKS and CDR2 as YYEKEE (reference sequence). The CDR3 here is CASSRGQGTGDGYTF. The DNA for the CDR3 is TGTGCCAGCAGCAGAGGACAGGGTACGGGCGATGGCTACACCTTC. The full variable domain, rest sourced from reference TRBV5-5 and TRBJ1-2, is DAGVTQSPTHLIKTRGQQVTLRCSPISGHKSVSWYQQVLGQGPQFIFQYYEKEERGRGNFPDRFSARQFPNYSSELNVNALLLGDSALYLCASSRGQGTGDGYTFGSGTRLTVV.

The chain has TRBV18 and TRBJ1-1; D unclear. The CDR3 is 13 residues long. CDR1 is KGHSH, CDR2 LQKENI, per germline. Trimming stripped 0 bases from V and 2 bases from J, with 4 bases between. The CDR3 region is CASSPPTNTEAFF. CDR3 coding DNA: TGTGCCAGCTCACCACCGACCAACACTGAAGCTTTCTTT.

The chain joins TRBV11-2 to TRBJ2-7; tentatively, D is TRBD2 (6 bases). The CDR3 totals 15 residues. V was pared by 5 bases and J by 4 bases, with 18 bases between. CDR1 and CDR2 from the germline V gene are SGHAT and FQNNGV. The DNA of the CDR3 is TGTGCCAGCAGCCGGGCCCCCGGGAGTCCTTACGAGCAGTACTTC. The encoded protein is CASSRAPGSPYEQYF. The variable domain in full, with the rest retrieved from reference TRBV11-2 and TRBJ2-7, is EAGVAQSPRYKIIEKRQSVAFWCNPISGHATLYWYQQILGQGPKLLIQFQNNGVVDDSQLPKDRFSAERLKGVDSTLKIQPAKLEDSAVYLCASSRAPGSPYEQYFGPGTRLTVT.